Shown below are 25 T cell receptor beta chains from a single sample sequenced in a study of CD8+ T cells in alopecia areata. RNA was isolated and reverse transcribed to cDNA, the sequencing template. The method was immunoSEQ multiplex PCR; TCRdb's version includes in-frame clones alone and lacks a portion of them. The repertoire consists of 110,000 or so clones, with 50% to 65% occurring once and the leading ten covering more than 3%. Treatment here: oral pan-JAK inhibitor, 5-10 mg twice daily. The sequencing used CD4+ T cells sorted from blood, collected at week 24, from a patient treated with tofacitinib. The receptors derive from a human donor with alopecia areata.

The CDR3 coding sequence is TGTGCCAGCAGCCGCCGGACTAGCGGTGAGCAGTTCTTC. Amino acids: CASSRRTSGEQFF. This chain links TRBV7-2 with TRBJ2-1; 10 nucleotides align to TRBD2. Trimming at V came to 5 bases and at J to 9 bases, leaving 4 bases not matched to a gene. Germline-derived CDR1 and CDR2 are SGHTA and FQGNSA. The CDR3 covers 13 residues.

The V and J genes are TRBV6-6 and TRBJ2-7; D ambiguous. Trimming cost V 2 bases and J 7 bases, with 18 bases left between them. The CDR3 length is 15 residues. The germline gives CDR1 MNHNY, CDR2 SVGAGI (reference sequence). CDR3 region: CASSYRASALGEQYF. CDR3 sequence (DNA): TGTGCCAGCAGTTACCGCGCCTCCGCCCTAGGGGAGCAGTACTTC.

This clone was counted only a few times. The chain couples TRBV5-1 to TRBJ2-7, with D possibly matching TRBD2 (6 bases). CDR1 is SGHRS and CDR2 is YFSETQ in the germline V gene. The V end lost 4 bases, the J end lost 3 bases, and 8 bases lay between the germline ends. The CDR3 runs to 12 residues. The CDR3 coding sequence is TGCGCCAGCAGCGTGGGGGGCTACGAGCAGTACTTC. Amino acid sequence: CASSVGGYEQYF.

In this sample, this clone turned up a few times. V gene TRBV5-1 combines with J gene TRBJ1-4, with D possibly TRBD1 on 5 matching bases. This CDR3 is 15 amino acids long. Germline V gene sequence: CDR1 SGHRS, CDR2 YFSETQ. Trimming removed 0 bases at V and 8 bases at J, with 14 bases between. The CDR3 coding sequence is TGCGCCAGCAGCTTGGCCGGGCAGGGCGGGGAAAAACTGTTTTTT. Its translation is CASSLAGQGGEKLFF.

The chain couples TRBV6-5 to TRBJ2-5; 12 nucleotides line up with TRBD2. The V segment lost 6 bases and the J segment 6 bases; nucleotides outside the gene matches: 5. The CDR3 has 14 residues. Germline assignment: CDR1 MNHEY and CDR2 SVGAGI. In DNA form, the CDR3 reads TGTGCCAGCAGGGTACTAGCGGGGGGAAAGACCCAGTACTTC. Translated, it gives CASRVLAGGKTQYF.

This clone has just a few counts. The V call is TRBV10-3, the J call TRBJ1-2; D call uncertain. Trimming removed 7 bases from V and 4 bases from J, with 10 bases in between. The CDR3 consists of 12 residues. From germline, CDR1 is ENHRY and CDR2 SYGVKD. In DNA form, the CDR3 reads TGTGCCATCACGGACGGCACCTATGGCTACACCTTC. Encoded protein: CAITDGTYGYTF.

This clone was seen more than once but under ten times. The chain carries TRBV29-1 and TRBJ1-1; D gene uncertain. The length of the CDR3 is 14 residues. The V end was cut by 2 bases, the J end by 2 bases, with 12 bases between. Per germline, CDR1 SQVTM and CDR2 ANQGSEA. The CDR3 region has the DNA TGCAGCGTTGAACTCTCTGGCACCAACACTGAAGCTTTCTTT. It encodes CSVELSGTNTEAFF.

The chain combines TRBV18 with TRBJ1-6; 8 bases align to TRBD1. The CDR3 is 16 residues long. V gave up 2 bases and J gave up 7 bases; unmatched junction bases: 7. Germline assignment: CDR1 KGHSH and CDR2 LQKENI. CDR3 nucleotides: TGTGCCAGCTCACCAGGACAGGGTTTTTACAATTCACCCCTCCACTTT. Its protein product is CASSPGQGFYNSPLHF.

The genes are TRBV6-6 and TRBJ2-3, with 7 nucleotides matching TRBD2. The CDR3 runs to 15 residues. Germline assignment: CDR1 MNHNY and CDR2 SVGAGI (reference sequence). J lost 1 base, V lost 0 bases, and 1 base had no gene match. CDR3 nucleotide sequence: TGTGCCAGCAGTTACTCTCGGGGGGGCACAGATACGCAGTATTTT. This codes for CASSYSRGGTDTQYF.

The chain uses TRBV2 and TRBJ1-3; D call uncertain. The length of the CDR3 is 12 residues. V lost 3 bases and J 4 bases, leaving 4 bases between the germline ends. The V gene's germline CDR1 is SNHLY and CDR2 FYNNEI. The CDR3 DNA is TGTGCCAGCAGTGAGTCCGGAAACACCATATATTTT. This codes for CASSESGNTIYF.

This clone showed up just a few times. The V gene is TRBV10-3, the J gene TRBJ1-1; D possibly corresponds to TRBD1 (6 bases). The CDR3 sequence is 10 residues long. The germline V gene encodes CDR1 ENHRY and CDR2 SYGVKD. V was shortened by 3 bases and J by 10 bases, with 6 bases between the two germline ends. The CDR3 sequence is CAISEGGAFF. The CDR3 region has the DNA TGTGCCATCAGTGAAGGGGGAGCTTTCTTT.

This clone occurred once. J is TRBJ1-1 and V is TRBV23-1; unclear D gene. TRBV23-1 is treated as an ORF (open reading frame) with a function not yet certain. Trimming took 7 bases from V and 11 from J, leaving 14 bases between them. This CDR3 comprises 11 residues. The CDR3 nucleotides are TGCGCCAGCACCCAATGCGTTTATGCTTTCTTT. Its protein is CASTQCVYAFF.

The CDR3 loop is CSVDKTGGDTEAFF. For the CDR3, the DNA is TGCAGCGTTGACAAGACAGGGGGAGACACTGAAGCTTTCTTT. The V and J genes are TRBV29-1 and TRBJ1-1, with 9 nucleotides matching TRBD1. J was trimmed by 3 bases and V by 3 bases; bases with no gene match: 5. From germline, CDR1 is SQVTM and CDR2 ANQGSEA. CDR3 length equals 14 residues.

The chain uses TRBV30 and TRBJ2-5; TRBD1 might be the D (5 bases). Trimming took 3 bases from V and 5 from J, leaving 10 bases between them. The CDR3 has 12 amino acids. Germline V gives CDR1 GTSNPN, CDR2 SVGIG (reference sequence). The DNA for the CDR3 is TGTGCCTGGAGCTCAGGGTGGGAGACCCAGTACTTC. Protein product: CAWSSGWETQYF.

V usage is TRBV7-2 and J usage is TRBJ1-4; D unresolved. This CDR3 is 14 amino acids long. V was clipped by 0 bases and J by 7 bases, with 9 bases between them. The germline CDR1 and CDR2 sequences are SGHTA and FQGNSA. CDR3: CASSLAFRSEKLFF. The CDR3 DNA reads as TGTGCCAGCAGCTTAGCGTTCAGGAGTGAAAAACTGTTTTTT.

This clone came up a few times. This sequence joins TRBV18 and TRBJ2-1; 8 bases match TRBD2. V lost 3 bases, J lost 6 bases, and 4 bases stayed unmatched. The germline V gene encodes CDR1 KGHSH and CDR2 LQKENI. There are 14 residues in the CDR3. Here the CDR3 DNA reads TGTGCCAGCTCACCCGGACTAGCTTCCAATGAGCAGTTCTTC. This encodes CASSPGLASNEQFF.

This clone turned up a few times. The chain recombines TRBV5-1 with TRBJ2-1, with D maybe TRBD1 (5 bases). The length of the CDR3 is 16 residues. Germline V gene lookup returns CDR1 SGHRS and CDR2 YFSETQ. V was shortened by 0 bases and J by 0 bases, with 10 bases between the two germline ends. In DNA, the CDR3 is TGCGCCAGCAGCTTGGCCAGTGGGGCCTCCTACAATGAGCAGTTCTTC. Translating it yields CASSLASGASYNEQFF.

The chain combines TRBV30 with TRBJ2-7; no reliable D call. Trimming took off 0 bases at V and 0 bases at J, with 6 bases between the two ends. The CDR3 length is 13 residues. The germline CDR1 and CDR2 sequences are GTSNPN and SVGIG (reference sequence). The CDR3 reads CAWSVPGSYEQYF. CDR3 nucleotides: TGTGCCTGGAGTGTACCCGGCTCCTACGAGCAGTACTTC.

This clone was counted many times. J is TRBJ2-5 and V is TRBV4-3; 8 nucleotides agree with TRBD2. CDR1 is LGHNA, CDR2 YSLEER, per germline. V was clipped by 1 base and J by 7 bases; unmatched bases: 5. This CDR3 is built from 14 residues. The CDR3 region is CASSQGTSSGTQYF. CDR3 nucleotide sequence: TGCGCCAGCAGCCAAGGGACTAGCTCAGGGACCCAGTACTTC.

This sequence joins TRBV4-3 and TRBJ1-4, with D possibly matching TRBD1 (6 bases). The CDR3 is 16 residues long. In germline, CDR1 is LGHNA, CDR2 YSLEER. With 3 bases removed from V and 3 bases from J, the gap between germline ends came to 14 bases. The CDR3 DNA reads as TGCGCCAGCAGCCAGCAAGGGGGGCTGGCTAATGAAAAACTGTTTTTT. As protein: CASSQQGGLANEKLFF.

The chain uses TRBV6-5 and TRBJ1-5; TRBD1 aligns across 7 bases. The germline CDR1 and CDR2 sequences are MNHEY and SVGAGI. This CDR3 region has 13 residues. J was trimmed by 7 bases and V by 5 bases; bases with no gene match: 5. CDR3 bases: TGTGCCAGCAGTAGGACAGGTGAGCAGCCCCAGCATTTT. Residues: CASSRTGEQPQHF.

The chain combines TRBV7-2 with TRBJ2-3, with D perhaps TRBD2 (6 bases). Germline V gives CDR1 SGHTA, CDR2 FQGNSA. The CDR3 totals 14 residues. Trimming stripped 2 bases from V and 4 bases from J, with 10 bases between. CDR3 protein: CASSLWAGPDTQYF. CDR3 sequence (DNA): TGTGCCAGCAGCTTATGGGCGGGGCCAGATACGCAGTATTTT.

In DNA form, the CDR3 reads TGTGCCAGTAGATTTCAGGGATCGGTTGAGCAGTTCTTC. Encoded protein: CASRFQGSVEQFF. The chain has TRBV19 and TRBJ2-1; D may be TRBD1 (5 bases). There are 13 residues in the CDR3. Per the germline V gene, CDR1 is LNHDA and CDR2 is SQIVND (reference sequence). The V gene lost 6 bases and the J gene lost 9 bases, with 15 bases spanning the gap.

The chain recombines TRBV6-5 with TRBJ2-3; D may be TRBD2 (7 bases). The CDR3 runs to 13 residues. Trimming left V 7 bases short and J 10 bases short, with 18 bases between. Germline CDR1 MNHEY, CDR2 SVGAGI. Written as DNA, the CDR3 is TGTGCCAGCATCCCTACGGGGGGCCGTGCGCAGTATTTT. Protein: CASIPTGGRAQYF.

A remark on this clone: This sample includes further DNA sequences coding for the same CDR3. The V and J genes are TRBV6-5 and TRBJ1-2; D uncertain. The V end was cut by 0 bases, the J end by 1 base, with 3 bases between. Germline V gives CDR1 MNHEY, CDR2 SVGAGI. The CDR3 covers 13 residues. The CDR3 nucleotides read TGTGCCAGCAGTTACTCGGTTAACTATGGCTACACCTTC. It yields the protein CASSYSVNYGYTF.